This TCR beta chain was identified in a study of cytomegalovirus exposure and HLA in healthy donors. Study-wide results and caveats: The study flagged 150 to 200 TCR beta chains as cytomegalovirus-associated. Reported results showed that the classifier diagnosed cytomegalovirus status with high specificity and sensitivity. With DRB1 most and HLA-C fewest, TCR association rates differed between HLA loci in a later analysis.

The PCR contained 60 Vbeta and 13 Jbeta primers. The data were produced by immunoSEQ multiplex PCR, yet TCRdb's version contains in-frame clones alone and is incomplete. Of 100,000 to 150,000 clones detected, less than 85% appear once; the ten largest clones hold around 18%. Points on this clone: Its antigen is unidentified.

Sequencing was carried out using PBMCs. The TCR was taken from a man younger than 35 in good health and CMV-seropositive.

In DNA form, the CDR3 reads TGTGCCATCAGTGAGTCGAGGTCCGGGCGGGACCACGAGCAGTACTTC. Translating it yields CAISESRSGRDHEQYF. The chain combines TRBV10-3 with TRBJ2-7; D possibly corresponds to TRBD2 (6 bases). V lost 0 bases and J 5 bases, leaving 17 bases between the germline ends. Germline V gene lookup returns CDR1 ENHRY and CDR2 SYGVKD. The CDR3 has 16 amino acids.